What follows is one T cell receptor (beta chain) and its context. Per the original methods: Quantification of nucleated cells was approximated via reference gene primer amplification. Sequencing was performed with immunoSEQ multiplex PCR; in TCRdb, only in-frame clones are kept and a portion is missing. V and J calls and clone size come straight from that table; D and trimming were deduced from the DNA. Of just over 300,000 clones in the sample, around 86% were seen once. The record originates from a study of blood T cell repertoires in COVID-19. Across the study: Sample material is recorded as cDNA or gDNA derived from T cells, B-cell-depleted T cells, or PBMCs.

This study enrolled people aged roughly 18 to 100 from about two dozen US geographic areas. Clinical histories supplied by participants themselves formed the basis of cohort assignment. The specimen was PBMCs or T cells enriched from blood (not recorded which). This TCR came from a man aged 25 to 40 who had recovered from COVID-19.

The CDR3 here is CASQRGGTNEKLFF. Here the CDR3 DNA reads TGTGCCAGTCAAAGGGGGGGGACTAATGAAAAACTGTTTTTT. The J gene is TRBJ1-4, the V gene TRBV6-5, with a weak D call TRBD1 (6 bases). CDR1 is MNHEY, CDR2 SVGAGI, per germline. This CDR3 has 14 residues. Deletions cut 9 bases from V and 2 bases from J, with 13 bases between.